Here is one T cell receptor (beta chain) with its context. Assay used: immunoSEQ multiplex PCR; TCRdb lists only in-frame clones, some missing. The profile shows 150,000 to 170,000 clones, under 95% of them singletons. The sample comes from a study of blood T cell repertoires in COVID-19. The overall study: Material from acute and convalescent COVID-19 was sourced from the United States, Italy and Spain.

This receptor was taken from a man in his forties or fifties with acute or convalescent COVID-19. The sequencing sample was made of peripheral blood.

The CDR3 bases are TGCGCCAGCAGCCAAGTTGGTCAGGGGAAGATCTATGGCTACACCTTC. It translates to CASSQVGQGKIYGYTF. The J gene is TRBJ1-2, the V gene TRBV4-3, with D possibly matching TRBD1 (6 bases). The CDR3 covers 16 residues. V lost 1 base and J 4 bases, leaving 16 bases between the germline ends. CDR1 LGHNA and CDR2 YSLEER come from the germline V gene.